One sample yielded the 22 T cell receptor beta chains listed below, sequenced in a study of T cells in tuberculosis. Here immunoSEQ multiplex PCR was the method, and the copy in TCRdb shows in-frame clones only, minus some. The profile shows tens of thousands of clones, about 85% of them singletons. Time point given: new active TB diagnosis, blood taken before or within 7 days of starting treatment. The sequences come from PBMCs, collected at tuberculosis diagnosis. The receptors were sampled from an adult with tuberculosis.

The chain uses TRBV29-1 and TRBJ2-1; 7 nucleotides line up with TRBD1. J gave up 4 bases and V 8 bases, and 11 bases lay outside the gene matches. The CDR3 has 14 residues. The germline V gene has CDR1 SQVTM and CDR2 ANQGSEA. The CDR3 reads CSLLRDRGYNEQFF. The CDR3 nucleotides are TGCAGCCTTCTCCGGGACAGAGGATACAATGAGCAGTTCTTC.

The chain couples TRBV14 to TRBJ1-2; the match to TRBD1 covers 9 bases. Germline assignment: CDR1 SGHDN and CDR2 FVKESK. V dropped 4 bases and J dropped 6; count of bases not matched to a gene: 3. The CDR3 extends over 13 amino acids. The CDR3 coding sequence is TGTGCCAGCAGCCTACGACAGGGGGATGGCTACACCTTC. Its translation: CASSLRQGDGYTF.

The chain joins TRBV5-1 to TRBJ1-4; possible D gene TRBD1, 5 bases. V lost 2 bases to trimming and J lost 9 bases, with 20 bases between them. The CDR3 totals 16 residues. The germline V gene has CDR1 SGHRS and CDR2 YFSETQ. CDR3 coding DNA: TGCGCCAGCAGCTTAGACCGGACACCGAAGGCGCAAAAACTGTTTTTT. Amino acid sequence: CASSLDRTPKAQKLFF.

The rearrangement uses TRBV5-1 and TRBJ2-1, with 10 bases matching TRBD1. Germline V gene data show CDR1 as SGHRS and CDR2 as YFSETQ. V shed 3 bases, J shed 8 bases, and the junction held 5 bases outside the gene matches. The CDR3 is made up of 14 amino acids. CDR3 residues: CASSSGTGADEQFF. The CDR3 region has the DNA TGCGCCAGCAGCTCCGGGACAGGGGCCGATGAGCAGTTCTTC.

The rearrangement links TRBV11-3 to TRBJ2-7; 9 nucleotides align to TRBD2. Germline CDR1 SGHNT, CDR2 YENEEA. The CDR3 covers 14 residues. The V gene end was trimmed by 3 bases and the J gene end by 2 bases; junction bases not matched to a gene: 2. The CDR3 spells CASSFSGGAYEQYF. The DNA for the CDR3 is TGTGCCAGCAGCTTTAGCGGGGGCGCCTACGAGCAGTACTTC.

The chain uses TRBV2 and TRBJ1-3; unclear D gene. There are 12 residues in the CDR3. Trimming removed 2 bases at V and 16 bases at J, with 15 bases between. Looked up from germline, CDR1 is SNHLY and CDR2 is FYNNEI. CDR3 loop: CASSEFGWLEYF. The CDR3 region has the DNA TGTGCCAGCAGTGAATTCGGGTGGCTGGAGTATTTT.

V usage is TRBV27 and J usage is TRBJ2-3; 7 nucleotides agree with TRBD2. Unmatched junction bases numbered 7, after V lost 4 bases and J lost 0 bases. Germline loops: CDR1 MNHEY, CDR2 SMNVEV (reference sequence). CDR3 length: 16 amino acids. In nucleotides, the CDR3 is TGTGCCAGCAGTTCTATGACTAGCCTGAGCACAGATACGCAGTATTTT. It encodes CASSSMTSLSTDTQYF.

The chain combines TRBV6-5 with TRBJ1-1, with 7 bases matching TRBD1. The V gene's germline CDR1 is MNHEY and CDR2 SVGAGI. The junction had 6 bases not matched to a gene; V was cut back by 6 bases and J by 11 bases. This CDR3 region has 11 residues. The CDR3 here is CASSTGTAAFF. In DNA, the CDR3 is TGTGCCAGCAGCACTGGGACAGCGGCTTTCTTT.

This clone came up once. The rearrangement links TRBV9 to TRBJ2-7; TRBD2 might be the D (6 bases). In germline, CDR1 is SGDLS, CDR2 YYNGEE. The germline V and J ends were trimmed by 4 bases and 1 base, with 12 bases remaining between them. CDR3 size: 14 residues. CDR3 region: CASSPWAGSYEQYF. DNA of the CDR3: TGTGCCAGCAGCCCGTGGGCGGGATCCTACGAGCAGTACTTC.

The chain recombines TRBV7-2 with TRBJ1-2; D is unclear. Trimming left V 3 bases short and J 5 bases short, with 13 bases between. Looked up from germline, CDR1 is SGHTA and CDR2 is FQGNSA. The CDR3 runs 14 residues. The CDR3 region has the DNA TGTGCCAGCAGCTTCGGACTCCCTTGGTATGGCTACACCTTC. Its translation: CASSFGLPWYGYTF.

The V call is TRBV2, the J call TRBJ1-1; 8 bases line up with TRBD1. Losses at the gene ends were 6 bases for V and 2 bases for J; bases not matched to a gene: 5. CDR1 is SNHLY, CDR2 FYNNEI, per germline. The CDR3 runs to 14 residues. The CDR3 bases are TGTGCCAGCAGGCCCGACAGGGGAAACACTGAAGCTTTCTTT. It yields the protein CASRPDRGNTEAFF.

The chain has TRBV27 and TRBJ2-1, with TRBD2 matching 7 bases. This CDR3 comprises 16 residues. The junction had 15 bases not matched to a gene; V was cut back by 5 bases and J by 8 bases. In germline, CDR1 is MNHEY, CDR2 SMNVEV (reference sequence). CDR3 protein: CASSVDGGSLIHEQFF. The CDR3 DNA sequence: TGTGCCAGCAGTGTCGACGGGGGGAGCCTCATCCATGAGCAGTTCTTC.

The chain is built from TRBV15 and TRBJ2-1, with 10 bases lining up with TRBD1. The V gene's germline CDR1 is LNHNV and CDR2 YYDKDF (reference sequence). The V and J ends lost 5 bases and 6 bases, in that order; junction bases with no gene match: 4. The CDR3 consists of 14 residues. CDR3 sequence (DNA): TGTGCCACCAGCCGGGACAGGGGTACCAATGAGCAGTTCTTC. It codes for CATSRDRGTNEQFF.

The chain couples TRBV6-5 to TRBJ2-7; D is possibly TRBD1 (6 bases). The CDR3 sequence is 14 residues long. V was cut by 5 bases and J by 6 bases, with 17 bases left in between. CDR1 is MNHEY and CDR2 is SVGAGI in the germline V gene. CDR3 nucleotides: TGTGCCAGCAGTGCCATAGGGGGATCGAGCGAGCAGTACTTC. It specifies CASSAIGGSSEQYF.

The genes are TRBV13 and TRBJ2-1; D unclear. V was clipped by 3 bases and J by 1 base, with 4 bases between them. CDR1 PRHDT and CDR2 FYEKMQ come from the germline V gene (reference sequence). This CDR3 is built from 13 residues. CDR3: CASSFGSYNEQFF. The CDR3 DNA reads as TGTGCCAGCAGCTTCGGGTCCTACAATGAGCAGTTCTTC. Full variable domain (missing parts from reference TRBV13 and TRBJ2-1): AAGVIQSPRHLIKEKRETATLKCYPIPRHDTVYWYQQGPGQDPQFLISFYEKMQSDKGSIPDRFSAQQFSDYHSELNMSSLELGDSALYFCASSFGSYNEQFFGPGTRLTVL.

The rearrangement uses TRBV20-1 and TRBJ2-4; weak D call: TRBD1 (5 bases). V lost 6 bases to trimming and J lost 8 bases, with 11 bases between them. The CDR3 has 11 amino acids. Germline V gives CDR1 DFQATT, CDR2 SNEGSKA (reference sequence). The CDR3 protein is CSAGPRDIQYF. The CDR3 DNA reads TGCAGTGCGGGGCCCCGCGACATTCAGTACTTC.

The chain carries TRBV28 and TRBJ1-5; no firm D call. The CDR3 spans 17 residues. CDR1 is MDHEN, CDR2 SYDVKM, per germline. The ends were cut back, 5 bases at V and 0 bases at J, with 17 bases in the middle. The CDR3 nucleotides are TGTGCCAGCAGTCCCCCCCCGGCGGTCCGTAGCAATCAGCCCCAGCATTTT. Translation: CASSPPPAVRSNQPQHF.

In DNA form, the CDR3 reads TGTGCCAGTAAGGGGACTAGCGGGGATAATGAGCAGTTCTTC. Its translation: CASKGTSGDNEQFF. The chain couples TRBV19 to TRBJ2-1, with 13 bases lining up with TRBD2. Germline lookup yields CDR1 LNHDA and CDR2 SQIVND (reference sequence). Trimming cost V 7 bases and J 7 bases; bases outside gene matches: 4. The CDR3 has 14 amino acids.

The chain has TRBV28 and TRBJ2-3, with TRBD1 as a possible D gene (5 bases). Germline values: CDR1 MDHEN, CDR2 SYDVKM. The CDR3 consists of 15 residues. The V end was cut by 3 bases, the J end by 0 bases, with 10 bases between. The chain's CDR3 is CASSLWTTSTDTQYF. CDR3 bases: TGTGCCAGCAGTTTGTGGACAACTAGCACAGATACGCAGTATTTT.

DNA for the CDR3: TGTGCCAGCAGCCCCCCCTTGGGCAGGGCCTACAATGAGCAGTTCTTC. Amino acids: CASSPPLGRAYNEQFF. The chain is built from TRBV5-6 and TRBJ2-1; TRBD1 might be the D (5 bases). This CDR3 comprises 16 residues. The germline V gene encodes CDR1 SGHDT and CDR2 YYEEEE. V was pared by 4 bases and J by 2 bases, with 16 bases between.

This chain links TRBV4-3 with TRBJ1-1; tentative D call: TRBD1 (5 bases). Trimming took 0 bases from V and 3 from J, leaving 8 bases between them. CDR1 and CDR2 (germline): LGHNA, YSLEER. The CDR3 sequence is 14 residues long. Here the CDR3 reads CASSQDRVHTEAFF. In DNA, the CDR3 is TGCGCCAGCAGCCAAGACAGGGTGCACACTGAAGCTTTCTTT.

The chain joins TRBV15 to TRBJ2-5; D possibly corresponds to TRBD1 (5 bases). Germline-derived CDR1 and CDR2 are LNHNV and YYDKDF (reference sequence). The CDR3 is 14 amino acids. Deletions cut 5 bases from V and 2 bases from J, with 12 bases between. Here the CDR3 DNA reads TGTGCCACCAGCTACTCAAGGGGTCAAGAGACCCAGTACTTC. Encoded protein: CATSYSRGQETQYF.